Listed below are T cell receptor beta chains from one sample, sequenced in a study of cytomegalovirus exposure and HLA in healthy donors. Produced via immunoSEQ multiplex PCR; TCRdb's table is partial and in-frame only. The sample comprises roughly 300,000 clones, around 86% of which are singletons, and 0.65% to 0.85% rests with the top ten. The source material was PBMCs. The receptors shown here come from a woman aged 18-29 years in good health and CMV-seronegative. The CDR3 runs from the conserved cysteine through the conserved F or W. D genes are given only for firm matches. Rows may omit the clone size; those that give it use once, few, many or a size class.

j_call v_call d_call clone_size cdr3_aa cdr3_nt
TRBJ2-7 TRBV11-3 TRBD2 - CASSFGLAGLYEQYF TGTGCCAGCAGCTTCGGACTAGCGGGACTCTACGAGCAGTACTTC
TRBJ2-7 TRBV19 TRBD1 - CASSFSGQAAYEQYF TGTGCCAGTAGTTTCTCCGGACAGGCGGCCTACGAGCAGTACTTC
TRBJ2-7 TRBV15 - - CATSRDLAGREQYF TGTGCCACCAGCAGAGATCTGGCAGGGCGGGAGCAGTACTTC
TRBJ2-5 TRBV5-1 - once CASSLGGGVETQYF TGCGCCAGCAGCTTGGGCGGGGGCGTGGAGACCCAGTACTTC
TRBJ1-5 TRBV29-1 - few CSVNMGLDQPQHF TGCAGCGTGAACATGGGCTTGGATCAGCCCCAGCATTTT
TRBJ2-5 TRBV4-2 TRBD2 - CASSQGGGLAGDRASQYF TGTGCCAGCAGCCAAGGGGGGGGACTAGCGGGAGACAGAGCTTCCCAGTACTTC
TRBJ2-7 TRBV29-1 TRBD1 - CSVERTGGYEQYF TGCAGCGTTGAACGGACAGGGGGCTACGAGCAGTACTTC
TRBJ2-7 TRBV11-2 - - CASSLGPIDYEQYF TGTGCCAGCAGCTTAGGGCCGATTGACTACGAGCAGTACTTC
TRBJ2-3 TRBV7-2 - - CASSSEWADTQYF TGTGCCAGCAGCTCGGAGTGGGCAGATACGCAGTATTTT
TRBJ1-4 TRBV19 - - CASRNGTGFVGEKLFF TGTGCCAGTAGGAACGGGACTGGTTTTGTTGGTGAAAAACTGTTTTTT
TRBJ1-5 TRBV18 - - CASSPPGTSNQPQHF TGTGCCAGCTCACCACCTGGCACCAGCAATCAGCCCCAGCATTTT
TRBJ2-1 TRBV4-1 TRBD2 - CASSPVAGAAEQFF TGCGCCAGCAGCCCCGTAGCGGGAGCTGCCGAGCAGTTCTTC
TRBJ1-4 TRBV9 - once CASSVGQGSTNEKLFF TGTGCCAGCAGCGTAGGGCAGGGATCAACTAATGAAAAACTGTTTTTT
TRBJ1-2 TRBV6-5 - - CASSYPGENYGYTF TGTGCCAGCAGTTACCCAGGGGAAAACTATGGCTACACCTTC
TRBJ2-7 TRBV2 - - CASNRDIPSYEQYF TGTGCCAGCAACCGAGACATCCCCAGCTACGAGCAGTACTTC
TRBJ1-4 TRBV27 - - CASSASGYEKLFF TGTGCCAGCTCCGCCTCAGGTTATGAAAAACTGTTTTTT
TRBJ2-3 TRBV4-3 TRBD2 - CASGAGGYTDTQYF TGCGCCAGCGGAGCGGGAGGGTACACAGATACGCAGTATTTT
TRBJ2-1 TRBV4-3 TRBD1 - CASSQSSGTGFDSDINEQFF TGCGCCAGCAGCCAGTCCTCCGGGACAGGGTTTGACTCGGACATCAATGAGCAGTTCTTC
TRBJ2-3 TRBV29-1 TRBD2 - CSVVPSGTTDTQYF TGCAGCGTTGTCCCTAGCGGTACCACAGATACGCAGTATTTT
TRBJ1-1 TRBV11-3 - - CASSPTGLNTEAFF TGTGCCAGCAGCCCAACAGGACTGAACACTGAAGCTTTCTTT
TRBJ2-2 TRBV6-4 - - CASSDLPGELFF TGTGCCAGCAGTGACCTACCCGGGGAGCTGTTTTTT
TRBJ1-2 TRBV19 - - CASRDSYGYTF TGTGCCAGTAGAGACAGCTATGGCTACACCTTC
TRBJ1-1 TRBV2 TRBD1 - CASTRQGVNTEAFF TGTGCCAGCACGCGACAGGGGGTGAACACTGAAGCTTTCTTT
TRBJ2-1 TRBV7-3 TRBD2 once CASSPGLAGHEQFF TGTGCCAGCAGCCCCGGACTAGCGGGTCATGAGCAGTTCTTC
TRBJ1-2 TRBV7-9 - - CASSLGQFYGYTF TGTGCCAGCAGCTTAGGGCAGTTCTATGGCTACACCTTC
TRBJ2-3 TRBV7-3 TRBD2 - CASSQREGSDTQYF TGTGCCAGCAGTCAGCGGGAGGGATCAGATACGCAGTATTTT
TRBJ2-1 TRBV25-1 TRBD2 - CASSELGFGTSGEDEQFF TGTGCCAGCAGTGAATTAGGCTTTGGGACTAGCGGAGAGGATGAGCAGTTCTTC
TRBJ2-1 TRBV25-1 - - CASSDPTGNEQFF TGTGCCAGCAGTGATCCGACGGGGAATGAGCAGTTCTTC
TRBJ2-5 TRBV10-3 TRBD1 - CAISARTGEGETQYF TGTGCCATCAGTGCGCGGACAGGGGAGGGGGAGACCCAGTACTTC
TRBJ2-3 TRBV5-6 TRBD2 - CASELGGTRNADTQYF TGTGCCAGCGAGCTAGGGGGGACTAGGAACGCAGATACGCAGTATTTT
TRBJ1-3 TRBV7-9 - - CASSFGAPSGNTIYF TGTGCCAGCAGCTTTGGGGCGCCCTCTGGAAACACCATATATTTT
TRBJ2-5 TRBV11-2 TRBD2 - CASSLVAGASQETQYF TGTGCCAGCAGCTTAGTCGCGGGAGCAAGTCAAGAGACCCAGTACTTC
TRBJ2-7 TRBV28 - - CASSLSVGTPSHKEQYF TGTGCCAGCAGTTTATCTGTGGGGACACCAAGCCACAAGGAGCAGTACTTC
TRBJ2-1 TRBV7-2 TRBD2 - CASSYGLAGGVNEQFF TGTGCCAGCAGTTACGGACTAGCGGGAGGCGTTAATGAGCAGTTCTTC
TRBJ1-5 TRBV2 TRBD1 - CASSGGQPNQPQHF TGTGCCAGCAGTGGGGGACAGCCCAATCAGCCCCAGCATTTT
TRBJ2-1 TRBV7-3 TRBD2 - CASSKRTSGSTNEQFF TGTGCCAGCAGCAAAAGGACTAGCGGGAGTACGAATGAGCAGTTCTTC
TRBJ2-1 TRBV18 - - CASSPPDKWEQFF TGTGCCAGCTCACCCCCGGACAAGTGGGAGCAGTTCTTC
TRBJ2-7 TRBV4-3 - - CASSQGLVASYEQYF TGCGCCAGCAGCCAAGGACTAGTCGCCTCCTACGAGCAGTACTTC
TRBJ2-5 TRBV19 - - CASRPWGVETQYF TGTGCCAGTAGACCCTGGGGGGTGGAGACCCAGTACTTC